The source of this T cell receptor beta chain is a study of blood T cell repertoires in COVID-19. Turning to the study itself: The United States, Italy and Spain were the sources of the acute and convalescent COVID-19 samples. Sources were T cells, B-cell-depleted T cells, or PBMCs; the material itself was cDNA or gDNA.

To note about this clone: Germline is not matched at one junction end, which may reflect a read error.

Germline-derived CDR1 and CDR2 are LNHDA and SQIVND (reference sequence). The length of the CDR3 is 24 residues. Original handling: Researchers report that nucleated cell counts were estimated from reference gene primer amplification. TCRdb keeps only in-frame clones here, not all; method: immunoSEQ multiplex PCR. V and J calls and clone size are copied from that table; D and trimming were computed from the DNA. The repertoire holds 95,000 to 150,000 clones, with 80% as singletons. Source material: peripheral blood. The sequence came from a human donor in a cohort sampled during active COVID-19. The rearrangement joins TRBV19 to TRBJ1-1; 8 nucleotides line up with TRBD1. CDR3 loop: CASSGGLNRGCNIVGTGGDTETFF. CDR3 DNA: TGTGCCAGTAGTGGGGGTCTGAACAGGGGCTGTAACATTGTGGGGACAGGCGGGGACACTGAAACTTTCTTT.